This entry lists 23 T cell receptor beta chains sequenced from one sample in a study of T cell responses to AZD1222 COVID-19 vaccine (dated by TCRdb to 2020 to 2022). According to the study, the label for this sample's time point signals: baseline before first vaccination. The protocol used for the library was the immunoSEQ multiplex PCR assay. TCRdb provides this immuneACCESS table in a form limited to in-frame rearrangements. Some clones are lacking; in checked studies, under half of them reflect an unresolved V gene, and why the rest are absent is not known. For this sample the table gives approximately 110,000 clones, of which around 96% were detected only once. The ten largest clones capture roughly 2% of the sample. The material sequenced was peripheral blood, taken on day 0 of AZD1222 vaccination. Receptors originate from an adult in good health.

DNA of the CDR3: TGTGCCACCAGCACCGGACTTACCTACGAGCAGTACTTC. Its protein is CATSTGLTYEQYF. The chain is built from TRBV15 and TRBJ2-7; tentative D call: TRBD2 (5 bases). The V end was cut by 4 bases, the J end by 2 bases, with 9 bases between. Germline assignment: CDR1 LNHNV and CDR2 YYDKDF (reference sequence). This CDR3 is 13 amino acids long.

Written as DNA, the CDR3 is TGTGCCAGTAGTACACAGGGGAACACTGAAGCTTTCTTT. Encoded protein: CASSTQGNTEAFF. The chain joins TRBV19 to TRBJ1-1; maybe TRBD1 (6 bases). Germline-derived CDR1 and CDR2 are LNHDA and SQIVND (reference sequence). This CDR3 is built from 13 residues. Trimming removed 4 bases at V and 1 base at J, with 7 bases between.

The chain employs TRBV19 and TRBJ2-1; TRBD2 might be the D (6 bases). The length of the CDR3 is 13 residues. V lost 3 bases and J lost 9, with 12 bases in between. Germline loops: CDR1 LNHDA, CDR2 SQIVND (reference sequence). For the CDR3, the DNA is TGTGCCAGTAGTATGGCGGGACGAATTGAGCAGTTCTTC. It is translated as CASSMAGRIEQFF.

Here the CDR3 reads CASSRTGGNNEKLFF. CDR3 in DNA: TGTGCCAGCAGCCGGACAGGGGGTAATAATGAAAAACTGTTTTTT. The chain carries TRBV7-9 and TRBJ1-4; 10 bases match TRBD1. V was pared by 5 bases and J by 4 bases, with 4 bases of the junction left unmatched. Germline CDR1 reads SEHNR; CDR2 reads FQNEAQ (reference sequence). The CDR3 is made up of 15 amino acids.

V is TRBV23-1 and J is TRBJ1-1, with 10 bases lining up with TRBD1. TRBV23-1 is an ORF, with its function uncertain. J lost 1 base, V lost 0 bases, and 14 bases had no gene match. This CDR3 has 20 residues. The CDR3 protein is CASSQSRDRGSWVKNTEAFF. CDR3 sequence (DNA): TGCGCCAGCAGTCAATCGCGGGACAGGGGATCATGGGTAAAGAACACTGAAGCTTTCTTT.

The CDR3 DNA follows: TGTGCCAGCAGCTGGGACAGACGAGATGAAGCTTTCTTT. Translated, it gives CASSWDRRDEAFF. The chain has TRBV12-3 or TRBV12-4 and TRBJ1-1; 7 positions agree with TRBD1. CDR3 length equals 13 residues. V shed 6 bases, J shed 7 bases, and the junction held 8 bases outside the gene matches.

A single count supports this clone. V usage is TRBV11-3 and J usage is TRBJ1-2; 9 bases map to TRBD1. Germline trimming cut 0 bases from V and 3 bases from J; bases unmatched to any gene: 17. The germline CDR1 and CDR2 sequences are SGHNT and YENEEA. CDR3 length: 20 amino acids. This chain's CDR3 is CASSLDRAIRGTGFYYGYTF. Written as DNA, the CDR3 is TGTGCCAGCAGCTTAGATCGTGCAATTAGGGGGACAGGGTTTTACTATGGCTACACCTTC.

The chain joins TRBV15 to TRBJ1-1, with a possible D match to TRBD1 (5 bases). Deletions cut 5 bases from V and 5 bases from J, with 21 bases between. Germline V lookup: CDR1 LNHNV, CDR2 YYDKDF (reference sequence). This CDR3 contains 16 residues. CDR3 in amino acids: CATSDSPGRLGTEAFF. The CDR3, as DNA: TGTGCCACCAGCGATAGCCCGGGACGGCTAGGAACTGAAGCTTTCTTT. Together with reference TRBV15 and TRBJ1-1, the CDR3 gives the full variable domain: DAMVIQNPRYQVTQFGKPVTLSCSQTLNHNVMYWYQQKSSQAPKLLFHYYDKDFNNEADTPDNFQSRRPNTSFCFLDIRSPGLGDTAMYLCATSDSPGRLGTEAFFGQGTRLTVV.

This chain uses TRBV4-2 with TRBJ2-2, with 9 nucleotides matching TRBD2. With 1 base clipped from V and 3 bases from J, the junction kept 0 bases outside the gene matches. Germline-derived CDR1 and CDR2 are LGHNA and YNFKEQ. CDR3 size: 15 residues. CDR3 amino acids: CASSQGLADTGELFF. The CDR3, as DNA: TGTGCCAGCAGCCAAGGACTAGCGGACACCGGGGAGCTGTTTTTT.

The chain has TRBV19 and TRBJ2-2; the D gene is possibly TRBD2 (6 bases). The V and J ends lost 1 base and 0 bases respectively, with 6 bases between them. The CDR3 loop spans 15 amino acids. The germline gives CDR1 LNHDA, CDR2 SQIVND (reference sequence). The chain's CDR3 is CASSIAGANTGELFF. The CDR3 DNA reads as TGTGCCAGTAGTATAGCGGGGGCGAACACCGGGGAGCTGTTTTTT.

This clone showed up just a few times. CDR3 amino acids: CASSPAGTRAFF. The CDR3 DNA reads as TGTGCCAGTAGTCCTGCCGGGACGAGAGCTTTCTTT. This sequence joins TRBV19 and TRBJ1-1, with D tentatively TRBD1 (5 bases). Germline lookup yields CDR1 LNHDA and CDR2 SQIVND (reference sequence). Trimming left V 5 bases short and J 10 bases short, with 14 bases between. The CDR3 runs 12 residues.

In its sample, this clone was seen once. This chain links TRBV7-2 with TRBJ1-5; D is unresolved. V was pared by 5 bases and J by 4 bases, with 9 bases between. The CDR3 extends over 13 amino acids. Germline loops: CDR1 SGHTA, CDR2 FQGNSA. CDR3 region: CASSPDPNQPQHF. The CDR3 bases are TGTGCCAGCAGCCCTGACCCAAATCAGCCCCAGCATTTT.

This chain connects TRBV6-5 to TRBJ2-4; D may be TRBD2 (5 bases). CDR1 is MNHEY, CDR2 SVGAGI, per germline. V was clipped by 9 bases and J by 1 base, with 16 bases between them. The CDR3 totals 15 residues. The CDR3 region has the DNA TGTGCCAGGGAGAGCGAGGGCGCTGCCAAAAACATTCAGTACTTC. Its protein is CARESEGAAKNIQYF.

The J gene is TRBJ2-7, the V gene TRBV19; D not certain. This CDR3 contains 14 residues. The V gene lost 3 bases and the J gene lost 1 base, with 10 bases spanning the gap. Germline lookup yields CDR1 LNHDA and CDR2 SQIVND (reference sequence). CDR3 nucleotides: TGTGCCAGTAGTATTGTAATAGATTCCTACGAGCAGTACTTC. Its translation is CASSIVIDSYEQYF.

The rearrangement joins TRBV6-2 or TRBV6-3 to TRBJ2-7; D gene unclear. Germline assignment: CDR1 MNHEY and CDR2 SVGEGT. The V gene lost 4 bases and the J gene lost 0 bases, with 10 bases spanning the gap. The CDR3 length is 14 residues. DNA for the CDR3: TGTGCCAGCAGTTGGGCGTTAAGCTCCTACGAGCAGTACTTC. It translates to CASSWALSSYEQYF.

The genes are TRBV28 and TRBJ1-1, with a possible D match to TRBD1 (6 bases). Germline V gene sequence: CDR1 MDHEN, CDR2 SYDVKM. Trimming removed 7 bases at V and 4 bases at J, with 22 bases between. CDR3 size: 16 residues. The CDR3 spells CASTSLVPRGSTEAFF. CDR3 nucleotides: TGTGCCAGCACCTCTTTGGTTCCCAGGGGCAGCACTGAAGCTTTCTTT.

The chain uses TRBV27 and TRBJ1-1; 9 positions agree with TRBD1. The CDR3 is 16 amino acids. The trim removed 5 bases at V and 1 base at J, leaving 8 bases unmatched. CDR1 is MNHEY and CDR2 is SMNVEV in the germline V gene (reference sequence). CDR3 region: CASSPDRGRSNTEAFF. CDR3 in DNA: TGTGCCAGCAGTCCGGACAGGGGTCGTTCGAACACTGAAGCTTTCTTT.

The genes are TRBV27 and TRBJ1-4; 12 nucleotides agree with TRBD1. This CDR3 is 20 amino acids long. CDR1 and CDR2 from the germline V gene are MNHEY and SMNVEV (reference sequence). With V trimmed by 2 bases and J by 7 bases, 17 bases remained unmatched. CDR3 in amino acids: CASSLKFGGQGALSGEKLFF. The DNA for the CDR3 is TGTGCCAGCAGTTTAAAGTTCGGGGGACAGGGGGCCCTAAGTGGTGAAAAACTGTTTTTT. Variable domain in full (rest from reference TRBV27 and TRBJ1-4): EAQVTQNPRYLITVTGKKLTVTCSQNMNHEYMSWYRQDPGLGLRQIYYSMNVEVTDKGDVPEGYKVSRKEKRNFPLILESPSPNQTSLYFCASSLKFGGQGALSGEKLFFGSGTQLSVL.

The chain joins TRBV19 to TRBJ1-5, with TRBD1 as a possible D gene (5 bases). The CDR3 spans 16 residues. V dropped 8 bases and J dropped 0 bases, with 17 bases sitting between them. Germline CDR1 is LNHDA and CDR2 is SQIVND (reference sequence). CDR3 bases: TGTGCCAGTGAAAGGGACGGTCGAGGTAGCAATCAGCCCCAGCATTTT. It translates to CASERDGRGSNQPQHF.

This clone occurred once. The chain carries TRBV28 and TRBJ1-2, with TRBD1 matching 9 bases. The CDR3 has 15 residues. In germline, CDR1 is MDHEN, CDR2 SYDVKM. The V gene end was trimmed by 6 bases and the J gene end by 2 bases; junction bases not matched to a gene: 7. The CDR3 DNA reads as TGTGCCAGCAGGCTGCCGGGACAGGGAAACTATGGCTACACCTTC. Translating it yields CASRLPGQGNYGYTF.

The chain recombines TRBV7-9 with TRBJ2-2, with unresolved D. V was shortened by 5 bases and J by 6 bases, with 10 bases between the two germline ends. Germline-derived CDR1 and CDR2 are SEHNR and FQNEAQ (reference sequence). This CDR3 spans 13 amino acids. The CDR3 DNA reads TGTGCCAGCAGCCCCTCCGGGCCCGGGGAGCTGTTTTTT. This gives the protein CASSPSGPGELFF.

The gene calls are TRBV3-1 (or the pseudogene TRBV3-2) and TRBJ2-1; D gene ambiguous. The CDR3 is 14 residues long. Looked up from germline, CDR1 is LGHDT and CDR2 is YNNKEL (reference sequence). The V end was cut by 5 bases, the J end by 0 bases, with 8 bases between. The CDR3 protein is CASSTESSYNEQFF. DNA of the CDR3: TGTGCCAGCAGCACTGAGAGCTCCTACAATGAGCAGTTCTTC.

The chain links TRBV28 to TRBJ2-7, with D possibly being TRBD1 or TRBD2 (5 bases each). The germline gives CDR1 MDHEN, CDR2 SYDVKM. The ends were cut back, 2 bases at V and 9 bases at J, with 17 bases in the middle. The length of the CDR3 is 14 residues. CDR3 DNA sequence: TGTGCCAGCAGTTTACAGGTGACAAAGGGGAGGCAGTACTTC. It encodes CASSLQVTKGRQYF.